The 8 T cell receptor beta chains below all came from one sample that was sequenced in a study of blood T cell repertoires in COVID-19. Sequencing used immunoSEQ multiplex PCR; TCRdb keeps in-frame clones, though not all of them. The sample consists of over 200,000 clones, about 90% of them appearing once. Material for sequencing was PBMCs or T cells enriched from blood (not recorded which). These receptors were taken from a woman aged 25 to 39 who had been exposed to COVID-19.

This sequence joins TRBV10-1 and TRBJ1-1, with D unresolved. Deletions cut 0 bases from V and 7 bases from J, with 9 bases between. This CDR3 has 13 amino acids. CDR1 is WNHNN and CDR2 is SYGVQD in the germline V gene (reference sequence). The CDR3 DNA reads TGCGCCAGCAGTGAGTCGGCGAGGAGTGAAGCTTTCTTT. This codes for CASSESARSEAFF.

V and J are TRBV11-2 and TRBJ2-6, with D perhaps TRBD2 (6 bases). The CDR3 is 18 amino acids. The V end lost 0 bases, the J end lost 3 bases, and 15 bases lay between the germline ends. Germline CDR1 and CDR2: SGHAT and FQNNGV. The CDR3 sequence: CASSLESGGLVGANVLTF. CDR3 DNA sequence: TGTGCCAGCAGCTTAGAAAGCGGAGGGCTGGTTGGGGCCAACGTCCTGACTTTC.

This chain uses TRBV10-3 with TRBJ1-6; D perhaps matches TRBD1 (5 bases). V gave up 0 bases and J gave up 1 base, with 13 bases separating them. The CDR3 spans 18 residues. The V gene's germline CDR1 is ENHRY and CDR2 SYGVKD. CDR3: CAISESPAEGSYNSPLHF. The CDR3 DNA follows: TGTGCCATCAGTGAGTCGCCCGCGGAGGGGTCCTATAATTCACCCCTCCACTTT.

This clone showed up many times. The chain combines TRBV6-4 with TRBJ2-3; the match to TRBD2 covers 8 bases. The germline V gene has CDR1 MRHNA and CDR2 SNTAGT. V shed 2 bases, J shed 2 bases, and the junction held 3 bases outside the gene matches. CDR3 size: 15 residues. CDR3 residues: CASSDGAGDTDTQYF. The CDR3 DNA sequence: TGTGCCAGCAGTGACGGAGCGGGAGACACAGATACGCAGTATTTT.

The chain couples TRBV2 to TRBJ2-2, with 10 bases matching TRBD1. Trimming removed 7 bases from V and 5 bases from J; junction bases left unmatched: 7. The CDR3 has 15 residues. CDR1 is SNHLY and CDR2 is FYNNEI in the germline V gene. The CDR3 DNA sequence: TGTGCCAGCAAAACGGACAGGGGGAAAACCGGGGAGCTGTTTTTT. Protein product: CASKTDRGKTGELFF.

CDR3: CASSESGATNEKLFF. DNA of the CDR3: TGTGCCAGCAGCGAGTCCGGTGCAACTAATGAAAAACTGTTTTTT. V and J are TRBV9 and TRBJ1-4; no firm D call. The length of the CDR3 is 15 residues. The germline CDR1 and CDR2 sequences are SGDLS and YYNGEE. V was trimmed by 3 bases and J by 0 bases, leaving 9 bases between them.

This chain links TRBV27 with TRBJ1-5, with D possibly TRBD1 on 5 matching bases. Germline V lookup: CDR1 MNHEY, CDR2 SMNVEV (reference sequence). V shed 10 bases and J shed 6 bases, with 16 bases lying between them. This CDR3 comprises 13 residues. The DNA for the CDR3 is TGTGCCACCAGAGGGACTCCCGGTCAGCCCCAGCATTTT. The encoded protein is CATRGTPGQPQHF.

J is TRBJ1-4 and V is TRBV5-1; the D gene is possibly TRBD1 (6 bases). The CDR3 spans 16 residues. Trimming removed 2 bases from V and 8 bases from J, with 19 bases in between. The V gene's germline CDR1 is SGHRS and CDR2 YFSETQ. Written as DNA, the CDR3 is TGCGCCAGCAGCTTTTCACCTACAGGGACGGGAGAAAAACTGTTTTTT. This translates into CASSFSPTGTGEKLFF. Full variable domain (outside the CDR3, taken from reference TRBV5-1 and TRBJ1-4): KAGVTQTPRYLIKTRGQQVTLSCSPISGHRSVSWYQQTPGQGLQFLFEYFSETQRNKGNFPGRFSGRQFSNSRSEMNVSTLELGDSALYLCASSFSPTGTGEKLFFGSGTQLSVL.